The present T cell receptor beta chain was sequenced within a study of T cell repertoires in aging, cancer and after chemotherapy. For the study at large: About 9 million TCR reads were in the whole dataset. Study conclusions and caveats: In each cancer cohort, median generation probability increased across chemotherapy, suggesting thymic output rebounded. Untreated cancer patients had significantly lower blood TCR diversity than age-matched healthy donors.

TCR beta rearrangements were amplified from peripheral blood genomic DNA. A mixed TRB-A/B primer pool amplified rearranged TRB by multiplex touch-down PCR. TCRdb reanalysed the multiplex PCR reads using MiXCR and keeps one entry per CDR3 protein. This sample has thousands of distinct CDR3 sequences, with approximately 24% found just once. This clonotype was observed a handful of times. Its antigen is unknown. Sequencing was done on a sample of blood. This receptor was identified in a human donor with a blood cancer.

The DNA for the CDR3 is TGTGCCAGCTCACCTTTTGAAGGCGAAGAGACCCAGTACTTC. Its protein is CASSPFEGEETQYF. The chain uses TRBV18 and TRBJ2-5, with D unclear. The CDR3 totals 14 residues. The V gene's germline CDR1 is KGHSH and CDR2 LQKENI. The V end lost 3 bases, the J end lost 3 bases, and 11 bases lay between the germline ends.